This T cell receptor beta chain was recovered during a study of OX40 agonist ivuxolimab in advanced cancers. Study details: Previous treatment with anti-PD-1, anti-PD-L1 or anti-CTLA-4 therapy was allowed; less than 45% had received some. The study, taken as a whole, reports: In CD8+ T cells, expanded clones were on average more numerous than in CD4+.

Sequenced by immunoSEQ multiplex PCR; TCRdb stores in-frame clones only, minus some. This sample carries some 86,000 clones, 90% to 95% of them seen once, and the ten largest clones take around 10%. For this clone: No antigen is known for it.

The CDR3 length is 15 residues. Germline V gene data show CDR1 as SNHLY and CDR2 as FYNNEI. The junction had 3 bases not matched to a gene; V was cut back by 4 bases and J by 4 bases. The sequence derives from an adult with an advanced solid tumor such as melanoma, head and neck, liver or kidney cancer. Sequences were derived from CD4+ or CD8+ T cells sorted from blood, sampled in a trial of the OX40 agonist ivuxolimab. This chain links TRBV2 with TRBJ2-3; 12 bases are shared with TRBD2. CDR3 sequence (DNA): TGTGCCAGCAGTGTGACTAGCGGGAGCGCAGATACGCAGTATTTT. It is translated as CASSVTSGSADTQYF.